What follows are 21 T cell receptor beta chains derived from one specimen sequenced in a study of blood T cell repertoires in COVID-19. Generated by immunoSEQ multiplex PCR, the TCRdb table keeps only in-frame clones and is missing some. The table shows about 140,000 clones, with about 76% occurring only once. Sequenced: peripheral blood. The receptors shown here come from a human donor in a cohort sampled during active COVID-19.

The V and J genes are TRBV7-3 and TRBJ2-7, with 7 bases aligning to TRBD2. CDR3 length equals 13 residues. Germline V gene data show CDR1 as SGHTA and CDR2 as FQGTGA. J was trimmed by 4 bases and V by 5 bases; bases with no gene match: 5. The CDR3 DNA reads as TGTGCCAGCAGCCGGGGGGTAGGGTACGAGCAGTACTTC. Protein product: CASSRGVGYEQYF.

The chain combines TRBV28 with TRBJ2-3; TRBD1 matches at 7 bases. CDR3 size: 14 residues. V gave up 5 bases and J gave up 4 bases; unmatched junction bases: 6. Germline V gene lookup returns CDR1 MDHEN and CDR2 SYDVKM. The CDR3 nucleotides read TGTGCCAGCAGTCCCCGTAGGGGGCCAGATACGCAGTATTTT. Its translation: CASSPRRGPDTQYF.

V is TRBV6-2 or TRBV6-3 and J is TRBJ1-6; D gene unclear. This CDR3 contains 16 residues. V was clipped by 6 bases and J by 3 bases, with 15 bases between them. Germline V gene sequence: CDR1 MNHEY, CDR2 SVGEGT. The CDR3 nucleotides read TGTGCCAGCAGCCGTTTAGGACTGAACTATAATTCACCCCTCCACTTT. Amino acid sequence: CASSRLGLNYNSPLHF.

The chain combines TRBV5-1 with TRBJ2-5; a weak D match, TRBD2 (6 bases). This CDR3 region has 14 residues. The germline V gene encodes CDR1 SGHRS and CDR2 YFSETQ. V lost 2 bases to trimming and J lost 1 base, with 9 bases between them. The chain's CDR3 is CASSLLAIQETQYF. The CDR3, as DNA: TGCGCCAGCAGCTTACTAGCAATCCAAGAGACCCAGTACTTC.

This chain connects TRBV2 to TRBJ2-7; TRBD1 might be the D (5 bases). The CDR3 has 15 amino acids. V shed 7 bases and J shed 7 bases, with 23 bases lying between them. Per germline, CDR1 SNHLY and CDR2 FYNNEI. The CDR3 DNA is TGTGCCAGCACCCCGAAAGTAAAGGGTAAGGGGGAGCAGTACTTC. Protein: CASTPKVKGKGEQYF.

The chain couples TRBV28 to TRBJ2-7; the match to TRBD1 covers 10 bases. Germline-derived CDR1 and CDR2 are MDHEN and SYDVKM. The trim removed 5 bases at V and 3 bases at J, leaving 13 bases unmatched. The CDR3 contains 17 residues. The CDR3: CASSRIAGTGELYEQYF. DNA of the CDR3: TGTGCCAGCAGTAGGATTGCCGGGACAGGGGAGCTCTACGAGCAGTACTTC.

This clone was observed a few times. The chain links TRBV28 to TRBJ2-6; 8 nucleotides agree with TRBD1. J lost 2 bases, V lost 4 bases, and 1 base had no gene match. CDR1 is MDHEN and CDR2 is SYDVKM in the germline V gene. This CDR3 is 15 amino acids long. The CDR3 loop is CASSSRGPGANVLTF. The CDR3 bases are TGTGCCAGCAGTTCCAGGGGGCCTGGGGCCAACGTCCTGACTTTC.

CDR3 nucleotide sequence: TGTGCCAGCAGCCCCGGGACTACCTACGAGCAGTACTTC. This gives the protein CASSPGTTYEQYF. The chain uses TRBV3-1 (or the pseudogene TRBV3-2) and TRBJ2-7; 7 bases match TRBD2. The CDR3 extends over 13 amino acids. V gave up 4 bases and J gave up 2 bases; unmatched junction bases: 2. The germline gives CDR1 LGHDT, CDR2 YNNKEL (reference sequence).

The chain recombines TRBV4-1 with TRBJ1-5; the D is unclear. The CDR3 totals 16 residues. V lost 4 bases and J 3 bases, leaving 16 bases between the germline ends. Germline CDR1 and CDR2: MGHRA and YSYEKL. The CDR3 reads CASSPSEAPNNQPQHF. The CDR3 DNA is TGCGCCAGCAGCCCCTCCGAAGCGCCGAACAATCAGCCCCAGCATTTT.

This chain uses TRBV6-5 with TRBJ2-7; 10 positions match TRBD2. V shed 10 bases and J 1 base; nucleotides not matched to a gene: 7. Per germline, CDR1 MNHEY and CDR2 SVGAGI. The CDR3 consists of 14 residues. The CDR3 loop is CATTPLAGSYEQYF. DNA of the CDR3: TGTGCCACTACACCACTAGCGGGATCCTACGAGCAGTACTTC.

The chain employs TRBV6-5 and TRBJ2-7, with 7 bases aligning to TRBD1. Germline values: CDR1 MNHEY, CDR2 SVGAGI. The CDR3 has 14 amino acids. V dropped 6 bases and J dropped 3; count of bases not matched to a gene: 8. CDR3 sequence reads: CASSFDRAIYEQYF. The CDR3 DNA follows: TGTGCCAGCAGCTTCGACAGGGCGATCTACGAGCAGTACTTC.

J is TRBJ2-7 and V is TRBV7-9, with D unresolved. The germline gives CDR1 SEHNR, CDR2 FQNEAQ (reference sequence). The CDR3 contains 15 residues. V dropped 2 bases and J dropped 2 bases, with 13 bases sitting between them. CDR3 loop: CASSLFPGLTYEQYF. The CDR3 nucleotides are TGTGCCAGCAGCTTATTTCCTGGCTTAACCTACGAGCAGTACTTC.

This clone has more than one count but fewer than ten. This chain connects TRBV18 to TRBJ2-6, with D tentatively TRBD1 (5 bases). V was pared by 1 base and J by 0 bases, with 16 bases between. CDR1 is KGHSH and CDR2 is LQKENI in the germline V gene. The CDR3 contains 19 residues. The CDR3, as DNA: TGTGCCAGCTCACCACTCTCCGCGACAGTCAGCTCTGGGGCCAACGTCCTGACTTTC. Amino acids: CASSPLSATVSSGANVLTF.

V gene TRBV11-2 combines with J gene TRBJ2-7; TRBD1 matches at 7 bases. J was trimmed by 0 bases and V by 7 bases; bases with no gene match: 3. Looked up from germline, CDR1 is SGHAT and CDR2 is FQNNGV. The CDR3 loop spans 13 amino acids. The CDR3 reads CASNYRGSYEQYF. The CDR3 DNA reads TGTGCCAGCAACTACAGGGGCTCCTACGAGCAGTACTTC. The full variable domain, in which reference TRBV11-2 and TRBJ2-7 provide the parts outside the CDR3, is EAGVAQSPRYKIIEKRQSVAFWCNPISGHATLYWYQQILGQGPKLLIQFQNNGVVDDSQLPKDRFSAERLKGVDSTLKIQPAKLEDSAVYLCASNYRGSYEQYFGPGTRLTVT.

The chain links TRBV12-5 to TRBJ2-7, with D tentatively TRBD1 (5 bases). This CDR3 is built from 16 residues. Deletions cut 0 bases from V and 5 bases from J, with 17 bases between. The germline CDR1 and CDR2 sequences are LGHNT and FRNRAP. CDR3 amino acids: CASGLVKAGKVDEQYF. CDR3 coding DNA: TGTGCTAGTGGTTTGGTAAAGGCAGGGAAGGTGGACGAGCAGTACTTC.

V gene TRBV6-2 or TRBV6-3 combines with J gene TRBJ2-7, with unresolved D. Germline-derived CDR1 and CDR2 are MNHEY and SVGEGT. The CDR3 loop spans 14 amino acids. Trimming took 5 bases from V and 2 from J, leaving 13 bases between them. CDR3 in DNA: TGTGCCAGCAGTCCCCGACTGGAAACCTACGAGCAGTACTTC. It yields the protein CASSPRLETYEQYF.

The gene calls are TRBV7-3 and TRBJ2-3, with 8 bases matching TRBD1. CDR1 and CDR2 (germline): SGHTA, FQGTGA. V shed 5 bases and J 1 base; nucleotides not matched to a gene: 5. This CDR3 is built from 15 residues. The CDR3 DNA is TGTGCCAGCAGCAGACAGGGGACGGGCACAGATACGCAGTATTTT. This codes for CASSRQGTGTDTQYF.

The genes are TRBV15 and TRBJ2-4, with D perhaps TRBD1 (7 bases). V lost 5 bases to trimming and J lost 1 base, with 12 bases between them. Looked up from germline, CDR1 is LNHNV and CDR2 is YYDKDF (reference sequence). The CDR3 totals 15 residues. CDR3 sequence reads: CATSAGGFAKNIQYF. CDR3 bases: TGTGCCACCAGCGCAGGGGGGTTTGCCAAAAACATTCAGTACTTC.

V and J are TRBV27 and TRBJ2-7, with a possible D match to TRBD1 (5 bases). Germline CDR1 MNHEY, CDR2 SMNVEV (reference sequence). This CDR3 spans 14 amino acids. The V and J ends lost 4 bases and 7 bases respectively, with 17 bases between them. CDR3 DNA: TGTGCCAGCAGTTCCAGGTTTGGGGCAGGGGAGCAGTACTTC. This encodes CASSSRFGAGEQYF.

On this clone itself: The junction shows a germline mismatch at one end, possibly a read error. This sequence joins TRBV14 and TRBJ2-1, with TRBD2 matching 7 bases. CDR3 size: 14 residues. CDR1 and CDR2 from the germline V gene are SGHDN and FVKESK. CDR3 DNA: TGTACCAGCAGCCAAGCGGGGTACGACAATGAGCAGTTCTTC. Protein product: CTSSQAGYDNEQFF.

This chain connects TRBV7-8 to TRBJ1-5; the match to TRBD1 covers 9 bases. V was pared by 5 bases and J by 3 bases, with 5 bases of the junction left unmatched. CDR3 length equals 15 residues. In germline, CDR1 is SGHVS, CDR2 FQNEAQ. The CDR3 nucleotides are TGTGCCAGCAGCCTGGGACAGGGTGACAATCAGCCCCAGCATTTT. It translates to CASSLGQGDNQPQHF.